The clone carrying this TCR beta chain was picked up a small number of times. Its target is not known. Alongside a J-beta primer mix, a sample-barcoded 5' primer served in a second PCR lasting roughly 6 to 11 cycles. No fewer than 2.5 million CDR3-containing paired-end reads came from each sample. TCRdb reanalysed the 5' RACE reads using MiXCR and keeps one entry per CDR3 protein. The repertoire holds 1,500,000 or so distinct CDR3 sequences, with roughly 43% as singletons. The source of the sample is a study of blood T cells in healthy people across ages. The study, taken as a whole, reports: Because sorting was not performed, PBMCs prevented conclusive naive versus antigen-experienced comparison.

The specimen was blood. The TCR originated in a woman younger than 30 in good health.

CDR3 DNA: TGTGCCAGCAGTTACGCTAGCGGAGCCTACAATGAGCAGTTCTTC. Translating it yields CASSYASGAYNEQFF. This chain uses TRBV6-5 with TRBJ2-1; 7 bases fit TRBD2. This CDR3 has 15 residues. Germline V gene data show CDR1 as MNHEY and CDR2 as SVGAGI. J was trimmed by 2 bases and V by 2 bases; bases with no gene match: 3.